The text below deals with one T cell receptor beta chain. This sample stems from a study of blood T cell repertoires in COVID-19. The wider study: Donors in the United States, Italy and Spain gave samples during acute or convalescent COVID-19. Sources were T cells, B-cell-depleted T cells, or PBMCs; the material itself was cDNA or gDNA.

The CDR3 length is 13 residues. The germline V gene encodes CDR1 KGHDR and CDR2 SFDVKD. The germline V and J ends were trimmed by 5 bases and 3 bases, with 9 bases remaining between them. Per the original data handling: Amplified reference gene primers provided the basis for estimating nucleated cell counts. Clones were read by immunoSEQ multiplex PCR, and TCRdb kept only the in-frame ones, dropping some. D and trimming were read from the DNA, whereas the V and J calls and clone size are those reported in that table. This sample carries a few hundred thousand clones, 70% to 85% of them seen once, and the ten largest clones take about 15%. Membership in each cohort depended on participant-reported clinical history.

Input material: PBMCs or T cells enriched from blood (not recorded which). The chain carries TRBV24-1 and TRBJ2-5; D gene unclear. This TCR came from a middle-aged man who had recovered from COVID-19. The CDR3 region is CATSGQPKETQYF. CDR3 nucleotide sequence: TGTGCCACCAGTGGGCAACCAAAAGAGACCCAGTACTTC.